A single T cell receptor (beta chain) is shown here with its context. What it recognizes is unknown. The data originate from a study of T cell responses to AZD1222 COVID-19 vaccine. General observations from the study: Clonal diversity may have been underestimated in mostly white British donors. Nearly half of unique spike-specific TCRs reportedly avoided B.1.351 and B.1.1.7 mutated regions. Baseline seropositives among AZD1222 recipients totaled only five or six. Distributed over spike, vaccine-associated CD4 TCRs predominated at 160-218 and 743-854.

Clones were sequenced by immunoSEQ multiplex PCR, and TCRdb holds only the in-frame ones, with some missing. The sample comprises approximately 110,000 clones, 89% of which are singletons, and about 4.5% rests with the top ten. Looked up from germline, CDR1 is MGHRA and CDR2 is YSYEKL. The CDR3 has 17 amino acids. With 0 bases clipped from V and 1 base from J, the junction kept 4 bases outside the gene matches. The V call is TRBV4-1, the J call TRBJ2-3; 10 positions match TRBD2. This specimen was peripheral blood, taken on day 0 of AZD1222 vaccination. This receptor was taken from an adult in good health. The CDR3 DNA reads TGCGCCAGCAGCCAAGATCCGCTAGCGGGGGGCACAGATACGCAGTATTTT. Translation: CASSQDPLAGGTDTQYF.